The 20 T cell receptor beta chains listed next were all sequenced from one sample in a study of cytomegalovirus exposure and HLA in healthy donors. The PCR employed 60 Vbeta primers together with 13 Jbeta primers. The data were produced by immunoSEQ multiplex PCR, yet TCRdb's version contains in-frame clones alone and is incomplete. The sample shows 100,000 to 150,000 clones, about 77% of them seen only once. Material for sequencing was PBMCs. All receptors derive from a middle-aged woman in good health and CMV-seronegative.

This chain connects TRBV27 to TRBJ2-7; D is possibly TRBD1 (5 bases). Germline lookup yields CDR1 MNHEY and CDR2 SMNVEV (reference sequence). This CDR3 has 13 residues. Between the trimmed V and J ends, which lost 2 bases and 6 bases, there was a span of 11 bases. The CDR3 region is CASSLRQGGEQYF. CDR3 bases: TGTGCCAGCAGTTTACGGCAGGGCGGCGAGCAGTACTTC.

V usage is TRBV15 and J usage is TRBJ2-2; TRBD2 matches 15 bases. J gave up 2 bases and V 3 bases, and 10 bases lay outside the gene matches. The germline CDR1 and CDR2 sequences are LNHNV and YYDKDF (reference sequence). The CDR3 runs 20 residues. This CDR3 reads CATSRELPGLAGGNTGELFF. CDR3 nucleotides: TGTGCCACCAGCAGGGAACTACCGGGACTAGCGGGGGGAAACACCGGGGAGCTGTTTTTT.

The sample holds one count of this clone. The chain is built from TRBV6-5 and TRBJ2-6; possibly TRBD1 for D (5 bases). The length of the CDR3 is 16 residues. Germline assignment: CDR1 MNHEY and CDR2 SVGAGI. Trimming left V 0 bases short and J 4 bases short, with 10 bases between. The chain's CDR3 is CASSYSRQTGANVLTF. In nucleotides, the CDR3 is TGTGCCAGCAGTTACTCGAGACAGACCGGGGCCAACGTCCTGACTTTC.

The CDR3 spells CASSLMPTGNTEAFF. The CDR3 region has the DNA TGTGCCAGCAGTTTAATGCCGACAGGGAACACTGAAGCTTTCTTT. The chain is built from TRBV27 and TRBJ1-1; D might be TRBD1 (6 bases). This CDR3 is built from 15 residues. Germline-derived CDR1 and CDR2 are MNHEY and SMNVEV (reference sequence). V gave up 2 bases and J gave up 1 base, with 11 bases separating them.

This clone was detected a few times. V is TRBV5-1 and J is TRBJ2-3; D call uncertain. The CDR3 spans 12 residues. V lost 0 bases and J 5 bases, leaving 4 bases between the germline ends. CDR1 and CDR2 (germline): SGHRS, YFSETQ. CDR3 loop: CASSLVGDTQYF. CDR3 sequence (DNA): TGCGCCAGCAGCTTGGTCGGAGATACGCAGTATTTT. Full variable domain (outside the CDR3, taken from reference TRBV5-1 and TRBJ2-3): KAGVTQTPRYLIKTRGQQVTLSCSPISGHRSVSWYQQTPGQGLQFLFEYFSETQRNKGNFPGRFSGRQFSNSRSEMNVSTLELGDSALYLCASSLVGDTQYFGPGTRLTVL.

Only a few counts were recorded for this clone. The V call is TRBV6-1, the J call TRBJ2-7; 7 bases are shared with TRBD1. J was trimmed by 1 base and V by 6 bases; bases with no gene match: 3. This CDR3 spans 13 amino acids. Germline-derived CDR1 and CDR2 are MNHNS and SASEGT. This CDR3 reads CASRMGQSYEQYF. DNA of the CDR3: TGTGCCAGCAGGATGGGACAGTCCTACGAGCAGTACTTC.

This clone was detected once. The V call is TRBV19, the J call TRBJ2-3; 8 bases agree with TRBD2. The CDR3 extends over 15 amino acids. Per germline, CDR1 LNHDA and CDR2 SQIVND (reference sequence). The ends lost 0 bases at V and 3 bases at J; junction bases unmatched: 2. The DNA of the CDR3 is TGTGCCAGTAGTATAGAGCGGGGGGCGACAGATACGCAGTATTTT. Amino acids: CASSIERGATDTQYF.

The rearrangement links TRBV6-5 to TRBJ1-5, with D possibly matching TRBD1 (6 bases). Trimming stripped 0 bases from V and 10 bases from J, with 19 bases between. The CDR3 sequence is 16 residues long. Germline V gene sequence: CDR1 MNHEY, CDR2 SVGAGI. The CDR3 DNA is TGTGCCAGCAGTTACTCCCTCCCGTCAACAGGGTACCCCCAGCATTTT. This gives the protein CASSYSLPSTGYPQHF.

The DNA for the CDR3 is TGTGCCAGCAGTGGATACAGGGGGCTCAGGGAAAAACTGTTTTTT. Protein sequence: CASSGYRGLREKLFF. This sequence joins TRBV6-5 and TRBJ1-4; 9 nucleotides align to TRBD1. V lost 5 bases, J lost 8 bases, and 9 bases stayed unmatched. The CDR3 totals 15 residues. Looked up from germline, CDR1 is MNHEY and CDR2 is SVGAGI.

The CDR3 protein is CASSMGTGGRSETQYF. CDR3 sequence (DNA): TGTGCCAGTAGTATGGGGACTGGGGGAAGGTCAGAGACCCAGTACTTC. V gene TRBV19 combines with J gene TRBJ2-5, with a possible D match to TRBD2 (6 bases). CDR3 size: 16 residues. The germline CDR1 and CDR2 sequences are LNHDA and SQIVND (reference sequence). V was shortened by 3 bases and J by 4 bases, with 18 bases between the two germline ends.

DNA for the CDR3: TGTGCCAGCAGCACGGGACAGGGGTTACAAGAGACCCAGTACTTC. This encodes CASSTGQGLQETQYF. The rearrangement links TRBV7-9 to TRBJ2-5, with TRBD1 identical over 10 bases. This CDR3 has 15 residues. CDR1 and CDR2 (germline): SEHNR, FQNEAQ (reference sequence). Trimming cost V 5 bases and J 2 bases; bases outside gene matches: 5.

This chain links TRBV27 with TRBJ2-7; 8 bases fit TRBD1. The CDR3 consists of 14 residues. V dropped 6 bases and J dropped 2; count of bases not matched to a gene: 6. Germline values: CDR1 MNHEY, CDR2 SMNVEV (reference sequence). The CDR3 sequence is CASRRTTGAYEQYF. DNA of the CDR3: TGTGCCAGCAGACGCACGACAGGGGCCTACGAGCAGTACTTC.

The chain recombines TRBV2 with TRBJ2-3, with D hard to call. V was pared by 4 bases and J by 5 bases, with 7 bases between. The CDR3 loop spans 12 amino acids. Germline CDR1 is SNHLY and CDR2 is FYNNEI. The CDR3 nucleotides read TGTGCCAGCAGTGTGACTCGAGATACGCAGTATTTT. It encodes CASSVTRDTQYF.

A single count supports this clone. V gene TRBV7-9 combines with J gene TRBJ1-6; weak D call: TRBD1 (5 bases). Germline V gives CDR1 SEHNR, CDR2 FQNEAQ (reference sequence). Trimming stripped 5 bases from V and 9 bases from J, with 14 bases between. This CDR3 has 14 amino acids. CDR3 DNA: TGTGCCAGCAGCCAGGACGGGGGGGTTTCACCCCTCCACTTT. It yields the protein CASSQDGGVSPLHF.

This chain links TRBV28 with TRBJ1-4; tentatively, D is TRBD1 (5 bases). This CDR3 comprises 17 residues. Germline CDR1 and CDR2: MDHEN and SYDVKM. With 4 bases removed from V and 2 bases from J, the gap between germline ends came to 17 bases. CDR3 amino acids: CASSSPGGATTNEKLFF. CDR3 nucleotide sequence: TGTGCCAGCAGTTCCCCGGGGGGAGCAACCACTAATGAAAAACTGTTTTTT.

CDR3 sequence reads: CASSPQGISGNTIYF. The CDR3 DNA reads as TGTGCCAGCAGTCCACAGGGGATATCTGGAAACACCATATATTTT. This chain connects TRBV6-5 to TRBJ1-3; 7 nucleotides line up with TRBD1. Germline V gene sequence: CDR1 MNHEY, CDR2 SVGAGI. The CDR3 is 15 residues long. Trimming at V came to 5 bases and at J to 1 base, leaving 5 bases not matched to a gene.

The genes are TRBV4-1 and TRBJ1-2, with D perhaps TRBD1 (5 bases). The germline V gene encodes CDR1 MGHRA and CDR2 YSYEKL. V lost 1 base and J lost 1, with 13 bases in between. The CDR3 is 16 residues long. DNA for the CDR3: TGCGCCAGCAGCCAAGGCCCCCGGGGGAGTAACTATGGCTACACCTTC. Protein product: CASSQGPRGSNYGYTF.

A single count supports this clone. This sequence joins TRBV5-4 and TRBJ2-2; TRBD2 matches at 10 bases. Germline V CDR1 and CDR2: SGHNT, YYREEE (reference sequence). V shed 5 bases, J shed 0 bases, and the junction held 10 bases outside the gene matches. The CDR3 covers 18 residues. CDR3 loop: CASSPSSGGPTNTGELFF. CDR3 DNA: TGTGCCAGCAGTCCATCTAGCGGGGGACCCACGAACACCGGGGAGCTGTTTTTT.

The V gene is TRBV25-1, the J gene TRBJ2-3, with D uncertain. V lost 4 bases and J lost 4, with 12 bases in between. Germline CDR1 MGHDK, CDR2 SYGVNS. This CDR3 spans 14 amino acids. The CDR3, as DNA: TGTGCCAGCAGTGTTGCCACGGCGGCAGATACGCAGTATTTT. This gives the protein CASSVATAADTQYF.

The genes are TRBV13 and TRBJ1-6; 7 bases line up with TRBD1. The CDR3 covers 14 residues. The germline V gene encodes CDR1 PRHDT and CDR2 FYEKMQ (reference sequence). With 8 bases clipped from V and 5 bases from J, the junction kept 6 bases outside the gene matches. CDR3 residues: CASDRQGNNSPLHF. Written as DNA, the CDR3 is TGTGCCAGCGACCGACAGGGAAATAATTCACCCCTCCACTTT.